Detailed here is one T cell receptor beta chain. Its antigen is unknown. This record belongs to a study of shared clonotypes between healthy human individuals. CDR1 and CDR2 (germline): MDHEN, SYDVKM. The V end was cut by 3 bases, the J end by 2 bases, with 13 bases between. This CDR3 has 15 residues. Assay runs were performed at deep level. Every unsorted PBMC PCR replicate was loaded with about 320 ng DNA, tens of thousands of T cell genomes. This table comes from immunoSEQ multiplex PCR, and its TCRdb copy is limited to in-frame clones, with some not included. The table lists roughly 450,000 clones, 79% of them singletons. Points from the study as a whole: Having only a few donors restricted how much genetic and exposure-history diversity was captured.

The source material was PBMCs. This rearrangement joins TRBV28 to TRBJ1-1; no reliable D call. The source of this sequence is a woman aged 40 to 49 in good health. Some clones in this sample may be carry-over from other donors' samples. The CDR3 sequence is CASSLLGRQNTEAFF. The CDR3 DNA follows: TGTGCCAGCAGTTTGCTTGGACGTCAAAACACTGAAGCTTTCTTT.